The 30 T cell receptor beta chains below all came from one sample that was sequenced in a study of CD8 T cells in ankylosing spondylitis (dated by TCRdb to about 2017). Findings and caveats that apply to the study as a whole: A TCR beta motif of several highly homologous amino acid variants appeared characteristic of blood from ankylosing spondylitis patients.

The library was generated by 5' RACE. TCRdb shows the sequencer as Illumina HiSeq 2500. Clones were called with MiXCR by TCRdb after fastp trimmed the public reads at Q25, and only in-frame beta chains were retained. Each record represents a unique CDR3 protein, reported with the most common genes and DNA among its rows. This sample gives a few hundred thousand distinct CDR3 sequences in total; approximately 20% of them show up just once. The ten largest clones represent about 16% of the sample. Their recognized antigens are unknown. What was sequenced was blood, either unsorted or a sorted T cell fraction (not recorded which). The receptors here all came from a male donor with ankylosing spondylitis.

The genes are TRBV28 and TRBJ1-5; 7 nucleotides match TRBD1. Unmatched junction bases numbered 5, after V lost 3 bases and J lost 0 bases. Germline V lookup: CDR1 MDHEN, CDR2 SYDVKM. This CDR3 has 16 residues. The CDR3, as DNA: TGTGCCAGCAGTTTCTACAGGGGAAATAGCAATCAGCCCCAGCATTTT. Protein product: CASSFYRGNSNQPQHF.

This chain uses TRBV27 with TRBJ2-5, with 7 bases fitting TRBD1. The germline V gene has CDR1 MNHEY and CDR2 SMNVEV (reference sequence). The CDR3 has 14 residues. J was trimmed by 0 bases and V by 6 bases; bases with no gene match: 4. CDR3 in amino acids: CASRRTGYQETQYF. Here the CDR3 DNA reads TGTGCCAGCAGGCGGACAGGATACCAAGAGACCCAGTACTTC.

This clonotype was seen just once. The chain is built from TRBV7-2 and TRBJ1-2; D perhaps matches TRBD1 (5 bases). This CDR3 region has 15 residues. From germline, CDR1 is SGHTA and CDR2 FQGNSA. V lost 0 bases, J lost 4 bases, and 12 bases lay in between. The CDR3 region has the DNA TGTGCCAGCAGCTTAGCCCGGACAACGGCCTATGGCTACACCTTC. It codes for CASSLARTTAYGYTF.

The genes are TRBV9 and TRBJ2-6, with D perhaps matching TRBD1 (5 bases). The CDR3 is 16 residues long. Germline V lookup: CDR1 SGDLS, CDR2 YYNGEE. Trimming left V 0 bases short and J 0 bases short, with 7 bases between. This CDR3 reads CASSVGQFSGANVLTF. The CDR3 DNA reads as TGTGCCAGCAGCGTAGGACAGTTCTCTGGGGCCAACGTCCTGACTTTC.

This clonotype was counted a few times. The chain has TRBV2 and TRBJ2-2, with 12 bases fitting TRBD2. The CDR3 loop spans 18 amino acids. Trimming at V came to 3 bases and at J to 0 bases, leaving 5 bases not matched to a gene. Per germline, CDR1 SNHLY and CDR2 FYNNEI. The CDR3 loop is CASSDEGTSGPNTGELFF. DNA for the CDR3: TGTGCCAGCAGTGATGAGGGGACTAGCGGGCCGAACACCGGGGAGCTGTTTTTT.

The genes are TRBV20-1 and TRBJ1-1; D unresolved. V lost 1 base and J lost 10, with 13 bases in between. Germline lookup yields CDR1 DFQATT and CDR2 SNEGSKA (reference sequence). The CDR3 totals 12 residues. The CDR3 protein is CSARGAPIGAFF. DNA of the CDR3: TGCAGTGCTAGAGGGGCCCCAATCGGAGCTTTCTTT.

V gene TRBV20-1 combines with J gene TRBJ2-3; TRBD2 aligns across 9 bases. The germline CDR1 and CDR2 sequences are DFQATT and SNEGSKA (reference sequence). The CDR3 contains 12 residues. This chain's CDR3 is CSSGRLEDTQYF. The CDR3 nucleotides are TGCAGCAGCGGGAGGTTGGAAGATACGCAGTATTTT.

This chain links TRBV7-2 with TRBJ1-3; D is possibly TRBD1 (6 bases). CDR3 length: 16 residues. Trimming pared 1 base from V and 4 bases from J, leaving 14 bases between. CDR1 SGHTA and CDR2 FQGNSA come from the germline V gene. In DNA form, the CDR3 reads TGTGCCAGCAGCTTAGGGCCCTCAGGGGCCGGAAACACCATATATTTT. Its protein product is CASSLGPSGAGNTIYF.

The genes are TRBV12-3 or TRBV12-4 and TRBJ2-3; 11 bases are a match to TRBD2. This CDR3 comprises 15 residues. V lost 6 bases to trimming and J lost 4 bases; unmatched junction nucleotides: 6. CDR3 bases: TGTGCCAGCAGGACCGGGACTAGCGGTGCAGATACGCAGTATTTT. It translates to CASRTGTSGADTQYF.

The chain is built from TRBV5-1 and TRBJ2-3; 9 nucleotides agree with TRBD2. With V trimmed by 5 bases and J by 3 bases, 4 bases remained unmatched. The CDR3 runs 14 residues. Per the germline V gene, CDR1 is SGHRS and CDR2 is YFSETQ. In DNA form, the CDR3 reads TGCGCCAGCAGGGCGGGAGGGCAGACAGATACGCAGTATTTT. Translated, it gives CASRAGGQTDTQYF.

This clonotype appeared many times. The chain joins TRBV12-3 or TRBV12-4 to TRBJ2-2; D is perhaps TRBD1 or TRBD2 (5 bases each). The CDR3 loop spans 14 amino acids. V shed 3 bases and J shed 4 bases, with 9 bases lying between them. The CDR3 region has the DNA TGTGCCAGCAGTTTTGACGGGGCCACCGGGGAGCTGTTTTTT. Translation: CASSFDGATGELFF.

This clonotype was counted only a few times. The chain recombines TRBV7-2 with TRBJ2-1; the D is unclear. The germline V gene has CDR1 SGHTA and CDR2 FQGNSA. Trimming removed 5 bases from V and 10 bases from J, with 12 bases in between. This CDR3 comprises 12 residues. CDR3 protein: CASSMTRTEQFF. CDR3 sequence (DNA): TGTGCCAGCAGCATGACGCGTACCGAGCAGTTCTTC.

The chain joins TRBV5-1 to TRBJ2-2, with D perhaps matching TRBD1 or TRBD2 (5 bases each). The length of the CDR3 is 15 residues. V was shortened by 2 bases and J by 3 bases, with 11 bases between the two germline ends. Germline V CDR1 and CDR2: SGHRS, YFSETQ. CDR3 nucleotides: TGCGCCAGCAGCTTTGGGGGAGCCTACACCGGGGAGCTGTTTTTT. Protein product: CASSFGGAYTGELFF.

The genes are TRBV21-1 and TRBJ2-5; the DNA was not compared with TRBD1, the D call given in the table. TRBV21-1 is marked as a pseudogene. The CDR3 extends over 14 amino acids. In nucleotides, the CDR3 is TGTGCCAGCAGCTGTCGGGAGTGGGGGGAGACCCAGTACTTC. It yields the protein CASSCREWGETQYF.

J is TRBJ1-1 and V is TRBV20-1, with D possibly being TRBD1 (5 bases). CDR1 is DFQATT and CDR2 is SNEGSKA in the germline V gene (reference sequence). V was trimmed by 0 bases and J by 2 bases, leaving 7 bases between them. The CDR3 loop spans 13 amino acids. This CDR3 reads CSAREDRNTEAFF. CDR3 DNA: TGCAGTGCTAGAGAAGACAGAAACACTGAAGCTTTCTTT.

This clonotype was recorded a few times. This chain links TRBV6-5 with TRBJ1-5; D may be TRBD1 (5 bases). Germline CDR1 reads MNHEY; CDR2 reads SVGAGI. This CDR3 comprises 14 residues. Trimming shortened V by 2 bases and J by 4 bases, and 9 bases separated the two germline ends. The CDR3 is CASSYAGRNQPQHF. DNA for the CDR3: TGTGCCAGCAGTTACGCAGGGAGGAATCAGCCCCAGCATTTT.

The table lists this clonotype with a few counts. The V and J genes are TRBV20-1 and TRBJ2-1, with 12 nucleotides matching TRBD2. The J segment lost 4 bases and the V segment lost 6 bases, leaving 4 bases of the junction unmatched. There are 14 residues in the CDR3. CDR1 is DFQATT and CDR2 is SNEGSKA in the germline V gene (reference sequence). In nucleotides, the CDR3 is TGCAGTGCAAGACTAGCGGGGGCTTACAATGAGCAGTTCTTC. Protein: CSARLAGAYNEQFF.

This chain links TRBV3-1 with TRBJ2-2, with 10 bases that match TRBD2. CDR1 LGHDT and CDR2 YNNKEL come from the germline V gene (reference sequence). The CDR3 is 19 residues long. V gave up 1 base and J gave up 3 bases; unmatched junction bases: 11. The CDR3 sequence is CASSQVRPSGRLDTGELFF. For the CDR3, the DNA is TGTGCCAGCAGCCAAGTTCGGCCTAGCGGGAGACTTGACACCGGGGAGCTGTTTTTT.

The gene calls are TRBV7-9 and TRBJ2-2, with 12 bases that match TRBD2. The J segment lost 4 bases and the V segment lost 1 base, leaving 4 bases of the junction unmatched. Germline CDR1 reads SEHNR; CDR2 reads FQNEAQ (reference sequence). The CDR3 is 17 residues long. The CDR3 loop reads CASSLETSGSVTGELFF. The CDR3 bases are TGTGCCAGCAGCTTAGAGACTAGCGGGAGCGTCACCGGGGAGCTGTTTTTT.

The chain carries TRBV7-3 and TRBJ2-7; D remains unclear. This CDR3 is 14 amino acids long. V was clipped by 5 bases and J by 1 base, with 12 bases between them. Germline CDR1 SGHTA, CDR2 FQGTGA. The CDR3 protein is CASSTVAGSYEQYF. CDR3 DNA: TGTGCCAGCAGCACCGTAGCTGGGTCCTACGAGCAGTACTTC.

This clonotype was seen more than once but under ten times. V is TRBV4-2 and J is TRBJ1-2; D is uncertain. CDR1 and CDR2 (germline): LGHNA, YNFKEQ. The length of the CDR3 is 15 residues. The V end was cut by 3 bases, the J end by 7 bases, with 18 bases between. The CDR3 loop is CASSQQRSLPSGYTF. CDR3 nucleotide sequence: TGTGCCAGCAGCCAGCAAAGGTCGCTCCCATCTGGCTACACCTTC.

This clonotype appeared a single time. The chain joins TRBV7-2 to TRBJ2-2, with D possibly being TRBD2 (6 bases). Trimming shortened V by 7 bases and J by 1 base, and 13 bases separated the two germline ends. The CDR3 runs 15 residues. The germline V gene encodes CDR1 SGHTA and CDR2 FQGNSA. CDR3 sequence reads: CASNLYGGNTGELFF. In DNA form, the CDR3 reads TGTGCCAGCAACTTGTACGGGGGGAACACCGGGGAGCTGTTTTTT.

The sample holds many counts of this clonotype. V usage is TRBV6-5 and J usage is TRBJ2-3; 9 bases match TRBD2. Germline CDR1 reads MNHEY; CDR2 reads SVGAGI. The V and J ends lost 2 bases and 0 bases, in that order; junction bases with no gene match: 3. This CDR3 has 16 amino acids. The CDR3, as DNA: TGTGCCAGCAGTTACGGGCTAGCGGGGAGCACAGATACGCAGTATTTT. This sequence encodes CASSYGLAGSTDTQYF.

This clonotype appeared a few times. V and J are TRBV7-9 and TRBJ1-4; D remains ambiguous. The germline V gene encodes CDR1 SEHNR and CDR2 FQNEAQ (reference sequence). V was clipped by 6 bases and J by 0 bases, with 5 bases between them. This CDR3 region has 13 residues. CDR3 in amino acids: CASRGSTNEKLFF. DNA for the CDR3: TGTGCCAGCAGGGGTTCAACTAATGAAAAACTGTTTTTT. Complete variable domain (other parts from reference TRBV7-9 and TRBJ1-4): DTGVSQNPRHKITKRGQNVTFRCDPISEHNRLYWYRQTLGQGPEFLTYFQNEAQLEKSRLLSDRFSAERPKGSFSTLEIQRTEQGDSAMYLCASRGSTNEKLFFGSGTQLSVL.

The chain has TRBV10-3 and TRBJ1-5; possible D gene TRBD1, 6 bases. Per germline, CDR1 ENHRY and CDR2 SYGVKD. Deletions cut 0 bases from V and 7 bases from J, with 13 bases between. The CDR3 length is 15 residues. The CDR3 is CAISESGAGDQPQHF. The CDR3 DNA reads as TGTGCCATCAGTGAGTCTGGGGCAGGGGACCAGCCCCAGCATTTT.

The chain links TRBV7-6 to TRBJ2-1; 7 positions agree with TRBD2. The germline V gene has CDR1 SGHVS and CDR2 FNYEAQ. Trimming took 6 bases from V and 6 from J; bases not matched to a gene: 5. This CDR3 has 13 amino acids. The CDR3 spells CASSIGGSNEQFF. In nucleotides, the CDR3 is TGTGCCAGCAGTATCGGGGGGTCCAATGAGCAGTTCTTC. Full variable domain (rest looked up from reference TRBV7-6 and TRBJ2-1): GAGVSQSPRYKVTKRGQDVALRCDPISGHVSLYWYRQALGQGPEFLTYFNYEAQQDKSGLPNDRFSAERPEGSISTLTIQRTEQRDSAMYRCASSIGGSNEQFFGPGTRLTVL.

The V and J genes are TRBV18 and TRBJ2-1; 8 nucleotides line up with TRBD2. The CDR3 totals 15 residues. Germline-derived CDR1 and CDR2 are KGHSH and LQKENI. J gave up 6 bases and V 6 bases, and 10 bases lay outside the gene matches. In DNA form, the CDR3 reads TGTGCCAGCTCGTCCTGGCAGCGGGAGTTCAATGAGCAGTTCTTC. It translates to CASSSWQREFNEQFF.

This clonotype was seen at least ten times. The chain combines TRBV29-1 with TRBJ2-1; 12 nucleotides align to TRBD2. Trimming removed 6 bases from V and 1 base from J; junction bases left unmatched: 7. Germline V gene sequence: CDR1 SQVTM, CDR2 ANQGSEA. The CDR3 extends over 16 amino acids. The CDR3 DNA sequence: TGCAGCGTGGTTGGACTAGCGGGACGGTCCTACAATGAGCAGTTCTTC. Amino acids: CSVVGLAGRSYNEQFF.

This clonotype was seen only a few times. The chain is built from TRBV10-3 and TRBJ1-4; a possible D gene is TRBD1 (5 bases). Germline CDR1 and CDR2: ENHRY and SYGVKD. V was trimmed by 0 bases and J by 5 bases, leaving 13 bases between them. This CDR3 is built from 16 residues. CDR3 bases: TGTGCCATCAGTGAGTCGAGGGGACGGGGGAATGAAAAACTGTTTTTT. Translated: CAISESRGRGNEKLFF.

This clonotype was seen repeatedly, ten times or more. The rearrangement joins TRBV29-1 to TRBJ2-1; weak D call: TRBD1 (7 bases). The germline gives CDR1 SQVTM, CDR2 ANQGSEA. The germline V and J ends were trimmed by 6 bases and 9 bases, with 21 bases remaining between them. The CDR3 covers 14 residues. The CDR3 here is CSVRGLDRVTEQFF. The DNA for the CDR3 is TGCAGCGTCCGGGGGCTAGACAGGGTCACTGAGCAGTTCTTC.